Listed below are T cell receptor beta chains from one sample, sequenced in a study of glioma-infiltrating T cells. TCRdb ran MiXCR on the multiplex PCR reads and lists one entry per CDR3 protein. The sample lists about 180,000 distinct CDR3 sequences; about 46% were seen once. Sequencing used glioma tissue, nonneoplastic brain tissue, or PBMCs (not recorded which). The receptors derive from a human donor with low-grade glioma or glioblastoma, undergoing nonglioma brain surgery, or in good health (not recorded which). CDR3s include the opening cysteine and the closing phenylalanine or tryptophan. The D gene is left open where the match is weak. For some rows the clone size is stated as once, few or many, or as a class when expanded; others skip it.

DNA	CDR3	D	J	size	V
TGTGCCAGCAGTGAATTGGGCCTAGCGGGGACAGATACGCAGTATTTT	CASSELGLAGTDTQYF	TRBD2	TRBJ2-3	few	TRBV2
TGTGCCGGCACAAGGTGGGAAAGGGGCTACGAGCAGTACTTC	CAGTRWERGYEQYF	-	TRBJ2-7	-	TRBV6-2/TRBV6-3
TGCGCCAGCAGCCAAGAGGGGGGGGCAGGTTTCTTC	CASSQEGGAGFF	-	TRBJ2-1	-	TRBV4-1
TGCGCCAGCACAGCGGCAGGTGAAAGACCCCAGCATTTT	CASTAAGERPQHF	-	TRBJ1-5	-	TRBV6-1
TGTGCCAGCTCACCAACCGACAGATTATTCCACGAGCAGTACTTC	CASSPTDRLFHEQYF	-	TRBJ2-7	few	TRBV18
TGCGCCAGCAGCTTGGCCCCGGGACTAGCGGGAGGTTTTATAGATGCGCAGTATTTT	CASSLAPGLAGGFIDAQYF	TRBD2	TRBJ2-3	-	TRBV5-1
TGTGCCAGCAGTTTACGGGTAGCGGGTACAGATACGCAGTATTTT	CASSLRVAGTDTQYF	TRBD2	TRBJ2-3	-	TRBV27
TGCGTTAGCAGCTTGTTTGCTAGCGGGAACAATGAGCAGTTCTTC	CVSSLFASGNNEQFF	TRBD2	TRBJ2-1	once	TRBV5-1
TGTGCCAGCAGCTCTCAGACAGGGGGCTCCTACGAGCAGTACTTC	CASSSQTGGSYEQYF	TRBD1	TRBJ2-7	few	TRBV7-8
TGCAGCGTTGAATCACCCATCCGACGTGATACGCAGTATTTT	CSVESPIRRDTQYF	-	TRBJ2-3	-	TRBV29-1
TGTGCCAGCAGTTCCGACTCTCAGCCCAAGCATTTT	CASSSDSQPKHF	-	TRBJ1-5	-	TRBV12-3/TRBV12-4
TGCAGTGCCCCGGCCAACGACAGCCAAGAGACCCAGTACTTC	CSAPANDSQETQYF	-	TRBJ2-5	many	TRBV20-1
TGTGCCAGCAGTCAAGAGGGCGGGGAGGGTCAGCCCCAGCATTTT	CASSQEGGEGQPQHF	-	TRBJ1-5	-	TRBV27
TGTGCCAGTAGCGGAACAGGGGCCGGGGCTCAGCCCCAGCATTTT	CASSGTGAGAQPQHF	TRBD1	TRBJ1-5	-	TRBV19
TGTGCCAGCAGCCCAAGTACCGGGGTCAATGAGCAGTTCTTC	CASSPSTGVNEQFF	-	TRBJ2-1	many	TRBV7-2
TGCGCCAGCAGCCCTTCCGGACAGCAAGAGAAGACCCAGTACTTC	CASSPSGQQEKTQYF	-	TRBJ2-5	-	TRBV4-1
TGTGCCAGCAACCAGTGTACAGATACGCAGTATTTT	CASNQCTDTQYF	-	TRBJ2-3	-	TRBV6-1
TGTGCCAGCAGCCACACCTTAGTAGCGGGACAACTCGAGCAGTACTTC	CASSHTLVAGQLEQYF	TRBD2	TRBJ2-7	once	TRBV6-5
TGTGCCAGCAGCTCGGGACAGGGTTTCGACGAGCAGTACTTC	CASSSGQGFDEQYF	TRBD1	TRBJ2-7	many	TRBV2
TGTGCCAGCAGTCAAGCGGTGAACACTGAAGCTTTCTTT	CASSQAVNTEAFF	-	TRBJ1-1	many	TRBV25-1
TGTGCCAGCAGAGACTCCGGGACAGGGGAAGACGAGCAGTACTTC	CASRDSGTGEDEQYF	TRBD1	TRBJ2-7	-	TRBV6-1
TGTGCCAGCGGAACCGGGACTACAGGCACAGATACGCAGTATTTT	CASGTGTTGTDTQYF	TRBD2	TRBJ2-3	many	TRBV12-3/TRBV12-4
TGTGCCAGCCGACCGAGGGGGAACACTGAAGCTTTCTTT	CASRPRGNTEAFF	-	TRBJ1-1	many	TRBV28
TGTGCCAGCAGCTCGCTACAGGCAGATTTTTACGAGCAGTACTTC	CASSSLQADFYEQYF	-	TRBJ2-7	-	TRBV7-6
TGTGCCAGCAGCTTACCTACGCCGTCCTACGAGCAGTACTTC	CASSLPTPSYEQYF	-	TRBJ2-7	few	TRBV11-1
TGCAGTGCTCAAGACTACTCTGGGGCCAACGTCCTGACTTTC	CSAQDYSGANVLTF	-	TRBJ2-6	-	TRBV20-1
TGCAGCGCGACTAGCGGGATAGAGACCCAGTACTTC	CSATSGIETQYF	TRBD2	TRBJ2-5	-	TRBV29-1
TGTGCCAGCAGTTTGGCGGAGGAGGTATTCAATGAGCAGTTCTTC	CASSLAEEVFNEQFF	-	TRBJ2-1	-	TRBV28
TGCAGTGCTCACTCCGGGACTAGGGTTGGGGTTAATGAGCAGCTCTTC	CSAHSGTRVGVNEQLF	TRBD2	TRBJ2-1	-	TRBV20-1
TGTGCCAGCAGTCAAACAGAAACGCAGTATTTT	CASSQTETQYF	-	TRBJ2-3	-	TRBV12-3/TRBV12-4
TGTGCCAGCAGTAACGGACAGGGGGGCGTCTATGGCTACACCTTC	CASSNGQGGVYGYTF	TRBD1	TRBJ1-2	-	TRBV6-1
TGCAGCGTTGCCGCTACAACCGGGGAGCTGTTTTTT	CSVAATTGELFF	-	TRBJ2-2	-	TRBV29-1
TGCAGTGCATCGACAGGGAAGGGTCAGCCCCAGCATTTT	CSASTGKGQPQHF	TRBD1	TRBJ1-5	many	TRBV20-1
TGTGCCAGCAGCTTAGTAAGGTGGCAGGGGCAGCCCCAGCATTTT	CASSLVRWQGQPQHF	-	TRBJ1-5	many	TRBV7-8
TGTGCCAGCAGCCCAGGACAGAGCGACCAAGAGACCCAGTACTTC	CASSPGQSDQETQYF	-	TRBJ2-5	many	TRBV6-4
TGCAGTGGGGCGGGGTACAGGGCTAATGAGCAGTTCTTC	CSGAGYRANEQFF	-	TRBJ2-1	many	TRBV20-1
TGTGCCAGCAGCCCCCCTAGCAGCACAGATACGCAGTATTTT	CASSPPSSTDTQYF	-	TRBJ2-3	many	TRBV6-1
TGTGCCAGCAGACAACCGGACAGGAGGGACGAGCAGTACTTC	CASRQPDRRDEQYF	-	TRBJ2-7	many	TRBV28
TGTGCCAGCAGCCAAGATCTCCAAAGCAATGAGCAGTTCTTC	CASSQDLQSNEQFF	-	TRBJ2-1	many	TRBV4-2
TGTGCCAGCAGTCTAAGTTCGGCATTTATTATCAACCAGCCCCAGCATTTT	CASSLSSAFIINQPQHF	-	TRBJ1-5	-	TRBV28
TGTGCCAGCGGTATACCCCAGACTAGCGGGATGGAGAATGAGCAGTTCTTC	CASGIPQTSGMENEQFF	TRBD2	TRBJ2-1	-	TRBV28
TGTGCCAGCAGTCGGGACTACACAGATACGCAGTATTTT	CASSRDYTDTQYF	TRBD2	TRBJ2-3	many	TRBV6-1
TGTGCCAGCAGACTGGACGGGGCCTCTGGAAAAACCATATATTTT	CASRLDGASGKTIYF	-	TRBJ1-3	-	TRBV12-3/TRBV12-4
TGTGCCAGCAGTCAGGGACAGATCCAAGAGACCCAGTACTTC	CASSQGQIQETQYF	TRBD1	TRBJ2-5	many	TRBV28
TGTGCCAGCAGTTTACGAGGGGACCAGCCCCAGTATTTT	CASSLRGDQPQYF	-	TRBJ2-3	-	TRBV27
TGCAGTGGCGACGGAACCACGGGACAAGGCTACTACAATGAGCAGTTCTTC	CSGDGTTGQGYYNEQFF	-	TRBJ2-1	-	TRBV20-1